A selection of T cell receptor beta chains follows, all from one sample in a study of blood T cell repertoires in COVID-19. The table came from immunoSEQ multiplex PCR; TCRdb's copy has only in-frame clones and leaves some out. The profile covers some 44,000 clones, with about nine tenths appearing a single time and 15% taken by the ten largest. The sample was peripheral blood. These receptors all stem from a man in his sixties with active COVID-19. Both conserved end residues are part of each CDR3. D genes are given only for firm matches. Some rows have no size entry. The others give once, few or many, or a class for an expanded clone.

v_call	j_call	d_call	clone_size	cdr3_nt	cdr3_aa
TRBV5-1	TRBJ2-3	TRBD2	-	TGCGCCAGCACCGAGCGTAGCGGGGGGGTGACAGATACGCAGTATTTT	CASTERSGGVTDTQYF
TRBV3-1/TRBV3-2	TRBJ1-3	TRBD1	-	TGTGCCAGCAGCCAGACAGGGGGATTCCCTGGAAACACCATATATTTT	CASSQTGGFPGNTIYF
TRBV11-2	TRBJ2-2	-	-	TGTGCCAGCAGCTCAGCGGTTAGGGAGCTGTTTTTT	CASSSAVRELFF
TRBV3-1/TRBV3-2	TRBJ2-7	-	-	TGTGCCAGCAGCCACGGACTTTACGAGCAGTACTTC	CASSHGLYEQYF
TRBV6-5	TRBJ2-7	-	-	TGTGCCAGCAGGGAGACAGGAGCCTACGAGCAGTACTTC	CASRETGAYEQYF
TRBV9	TRBJ1-6	TRBD1	-	TGTGCCAGCAGCGGGACCGACAGGGGGTATTCACCCCTCCACTTT	CASSGTDRGYSPLHF
TRBV7-6	TRBJ2-3	-	-	TGTGCCAGCAGCTTAGGCAGGGGCCAAAGCACAGATACGCAGTATTTT	CASSLGRGQSTDTQYF
TRBV7-2	TRBJ1-2	-	few	TGTGCCAGCAGCTTAGCAGGGAGTGGTGGCTACACCTTC	CASSLAGSGGYTF
TRBV4-1	TRBJ1-3	-	-	TGCGCCAGCAGCCAAGGGTTTTTTGCAGGGGCTGGAAACACCATATATTTT	CASSQGFFAGAGNTIYF
TRBV5-4	TRBJ2-5	TRBD1	few	TGTGCCAGCAGCCCGGGACAGGGGGCGTCATCAGAGACCCAGTACTTC	CASSPGQGASSETQYF
TRBV9	TRBJ2-3	TRBD2	-	TGTGCCAGCAGCGTAGGTCCTAGCGGGCGCACAGATACGCAGTATTTT	CASSVGPSGRTDTQYF
TRBV14	TRBJ2-3	TRBD2	once	TGTGCCAGCAGCCAAGGAGGGACTAAAACAGATACGCAGTATTTT	CASSQGGTKTDTQYF
TRBV18	TRBJ2-7	-	-	TGTGCCAGCTCACCGGACAGCTCCTACGAGCAGTACTTC	CASSPDSSYEQYF
TRBV28	TRBJ1-1	-	-	TGTGCCATAGCCCTGAACACTGAAGCTTTCTTT	CAIALNTEAFF
TRBV2	TRBJ2-3	TRBD2	-	TGTGCCAGCAGTGGGAGGGCGGGGGGCACAGATACGCAGTATTTT	CASSGRAGGTDTQYF
TRBV7-6	TRBJ1-5	-	medium-sized	TGTGCCAGCAGCCCCGGTGGAAGGGGAAGCAATCAGCCCCAGCATTTT	CASSPGGRGSNQPQHF
TRBV12-3/TRBV12-4	TRBJ1-1	-	-	TGTGCCAGCAGTTTAAGAGGGAACACTGAAGCTTTCTTT	CASSLRGNTEAFF
TRBV9	TRBJ2-2	-	-	TGTGCCAGCAGGCTCTCCGGGACCGGGGAGCTGTTTTTT	CASRLSGTGELFF
TRBV6-5	TRBJ1-3	-	-	TGTGCCACCCTCCTAAGCTCTGGAAACACCATATATTTT	CATLLSSGNTIYF
TRBV28	TRBJ2-3	TRBD2	-	TGTGCCAGCAATACCGGGACTAGCGGGAGGCCTAGCACAGATACGCAGTATTTT	CASNTGTSGRPSTDTQYF
TRBV2	TRBJ2-7	-	few	TGTGCCAGCATTGGGGCGGGGTCATCCTCATCTGGTAACTACGAGCAGTACTTC	CASIGAGSSSSGNYEQYF
TRBV27	TRBJ1-5	-	few	TGTGCCAGCAGTTTATCCGCAGGGTTTAATCAGCCCCAGCATTTT	CASSLSAGFNQPQHF
TRBV18	TRBJ2-6	-	-	TGTGCCAGCTCCCCAAGTACGGTTGGGGCCAACGTCCTGACTTTC	CASSPSTVGANVLTF
TRBV7-3	TRBJ2-7	-	-	TGTGCCAGCAGCTTATCAACAATGCACGAGCAGTACTTC	CASSLSTMHEQYF
TRBV7-2	TRBJ1-2	-	-	TGTGCCAGCAGCTACGTTTTGGGGCGAAGCTATGGCTACACCTTC	CASSYVLGRSYGYTF
TRBV30	TRBJ2-5	-	-	TGTGCCTGGAGAGGGGGCCAAGAGACCCAGTACTTC	CAWRGGQETQYF
TRBV2	TRBJ2-7	-	-	TGTGCCAGCAGCGAACAGGGATCCGTCAACTACGAGCAGTACTTC	CASSEQGSVNYEQYF
TRBV2	TRBJ2-1	TRBD2	-	TGTGCCAGCAGTGAAGATGGGAGGGGTGAGCAGTTCTTC	CASSEDGRGEQFF
TRBV3-1/TRBV3-2	TRBJ2-1	-	-	TGTGCCAGCAGCCAAGCGGGGTCCTACAATGAGCAGTTCTTC	CASSQAGSYNEQFF
TRBV7-9	TRBJ2-5	-	-	TGTGCCAGTAAAGGATCAGGGGAGACCCAGTACTTC	CASKGSGETQYF
TRBV9	TRBJ2-7	TRBD1	once	TGTGCCAGCAGCGTAGAAGAGACAGGGGTCTACGAGCAGTACTTC	CASSVEETGVYEQYF